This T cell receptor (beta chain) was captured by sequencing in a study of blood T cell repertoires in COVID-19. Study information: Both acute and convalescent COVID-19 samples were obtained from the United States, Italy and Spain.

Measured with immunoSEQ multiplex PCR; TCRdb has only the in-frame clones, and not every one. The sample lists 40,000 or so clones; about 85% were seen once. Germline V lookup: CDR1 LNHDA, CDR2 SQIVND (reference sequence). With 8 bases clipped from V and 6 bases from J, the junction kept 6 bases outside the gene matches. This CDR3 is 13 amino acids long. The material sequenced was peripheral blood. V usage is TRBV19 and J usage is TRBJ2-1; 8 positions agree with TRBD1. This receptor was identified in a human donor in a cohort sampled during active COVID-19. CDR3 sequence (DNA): TGTGCCAGTCAGAGACAGGGGCTCAATGAGCAGTTCTTC. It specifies CASQRQGLNEQFF.